The present entry profiles one T cell receptor beta chain with its context. This record belongs to a study of blood T cells in healthy people across ages. Trimming shortened V by 1 base and J by 5 bases, and 11 bases separated the two germline ends. Germline CDR1 LGHNA, CDR2 YSLEER. This CDR3 region has 14 residues. A sample-barcoded 5' primer and a J-beta primer mix were used in a second PCR of roughly 7 to 11 cycles. TCRdb used MiXCR to reprocess the 5' RACE reads, holding one entry per CDR3 protein. Of 1.5 million to 1.9 million distinct CDR3 sequences detected, roughly 43% appear once; the ten largest clones hold over 3.5%.

This sequence was found in a woman under 30 in good health. The specimen sequenced was blood. The chain uses TRBV4-3 and TRBJ2-5; D is unclear. The CDR3 region has the DNA TGCGCCAGCAGCCAAGGTGCAGCCACGGAGACCCAGTACTTC. Translating gives CASSQGAATETQYF.